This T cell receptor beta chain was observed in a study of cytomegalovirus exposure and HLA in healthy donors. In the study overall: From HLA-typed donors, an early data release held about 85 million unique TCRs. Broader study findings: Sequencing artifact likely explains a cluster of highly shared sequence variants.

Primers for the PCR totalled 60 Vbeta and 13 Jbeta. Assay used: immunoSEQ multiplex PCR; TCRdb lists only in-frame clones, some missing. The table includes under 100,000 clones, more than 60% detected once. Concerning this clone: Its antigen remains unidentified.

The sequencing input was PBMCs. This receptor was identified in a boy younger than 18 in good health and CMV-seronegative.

The CDR3 loop is CASSWGQGPANTGELFF. The CDR3 DNA reads as TGTGCCAGCAGCTGGGGGCAGGGTCCAGCAAACACCGGGGAGCTGTTTTTT. The chain has TRBV5-8 and TRBJ2-2, with D perhaps matching TRBD1 (6 bases). The CDR3 is 17 amino acids. The germline CDR1 and CDR2 sequences are SGHTS and YDEGEE. Between the trimmed V and J ends, which lost 3 bases and 2 bases, there was a span of 17 bases.